This T cell receptor (beta chain) is drawn from a study of cytomegalovirus exposure and HLA in healthy donors. Study-wide results and limits: Researchers counted roughly 150 TCR beta chains as cytomegalovirus-associated.

PCR employed 60 Vbeta and 13 Jbeta primers. Per the original methods: As a later analysis found, there were tens of millions of unique TCR beta chains, of which around 9.9 million were shared. Sequencing used immunoSEQ multiplex PCR; TCRdb keeps in-frame clones, though not all of them. The V and J calls and clone size were taken over from that table, and D and trimming were inferred from the DNA. The sample holds some 150,000 clones; 75% to 90% are singletons and the top ten take under 6%. Remarks on this clone: Its antigen is undetermined.

CDR1 and CDR2 (germline): SGHDT, YYEEEE. The germline V and J ends were trimmed by 4 bases and 8 bases, with 24 bases remaining between them. The CDR3 is 16 residues long. The specimen was PBMCs. The chain uses TRBV5-6 and TRBJ1-2; D possibly corresponds to TRBD1 (5 bases). The sequence derives from a young man in good health and CMV-seronegative. For the CDR3, the DNA is TGTGCCAGCAGCCTTGGAAGCGGGACTCCCGCCCGGGGCTACACCTTC. Its protein product is CASSLGSGTPARGYTF.